This T cell receptor beta chain was obtained from a study of blood T cell repertoires in COVID-19. Across the study: Donors in the United States, Italy and Spain gave samples during acute or convalescent COVID-19. PBMCs, B-cell-depleted T cells, or T cells provided the cDNA or gDNA that made up the material.

Only in-frame clones appear in the TCRdb table, and some are missing; sequencing was by immunoSEQ multiplex PCR. Among 120,000 or so clones listed, roughly 79% were seen once. Germline V gives CDR1 SGHAT, CDR2 FQNNGV. This CDR3 is built from 15 residues. Unmatched junction bases numbered 5, after V lost 3 bases and J lost 4 bases. The sequence came from a woman aged 80 or older with active or convalescent COVID-19. The rearrangement uses TRBV11-2 and TRBJ2-1, with 8 bases aligning to TRBD2. Specimen: peripheral blood. The CDR3 DNA follows: TGTGCCAGCAGCTTGAGTAGCGGGACATACAATGAGCAGTTCTTC. Translation: CASSLSSGTYNEQFF.